Listed below are T cell receptor beta chains from one sample, sequenced in a study of early T cells in non-severe SARS-CoV-2 infection. One entry per CDR3 protein, called by TCRdb with MiXCR from the 5' RACE reads. This sample has 68,000 or so distinct CDR3 sequences, with 10% to 15% found just once. Sequencing was done on a sample of whole blood. Source of these receptors: an adult who was a healthcare worker with PCR-confirmed SARS-CoV-2 infection or an uninfected control (not recorded which). The CDR3 runs from the conserved cysteine through the conserved F or W. Each record gives: D gene, clone size, V gene, J gene, CDR3 DNA, CDR3 protein. A D gene is named only where the DNA matches it firmly. Clone size is not always given. Where it is, it says once, few, many or a class for expanded clones.

-,few,TRBV2,TRBJ1-1,TGTGCCAGCAGTGATGGTCACAGGGTTAACACTGAAGCTTTCTTT,CASSDGHRVNTEAFF
-,-,TRBV25-1,TRBJ1-5,TGTGCCAGCAGTAGTAGCGCCAGGAGCAATCAGCCCCAGCATTTT,CASSSSARSNQPQHF
TRBD1,-,TRBV29-1,TRBJ2-7,TGCAGCTTCAAACAGGGGATTTTTGGCGAGCAGTACTTC,CSFKQGIFGEQYF
-,-,TRBV7-8,TRBJ1-4,TGTGCCAGCAGCCCCAAGGGTGGGCGAAGTGAAAAACTGTTTTTT,CASSPKGGRSEKLFF
-,-,TRBV11-2,TRBJ2-3,TGTGCCAGCAGCCAGAGGGCGGACCGCACAGATACGCAGTATTTT,CASSQRADRTDTQYF
-,few,TRBV7-9,TRBJ1-4,TGTGCCAGCAGCTTATTGGATGATGAAAAACTGTTTTTT,CASSLLDDEKLFF
TRBD1,once,TRBV29-1,TRBJ2-5,TGCAGCGTGGGACAGGGGCGCCAAGAGACCCAGTACTTC,CSVGQGRQETQYF
TRBD1,-,TRBV15,TRBJ2-7,TGTGCCACCAGCACAGACAGGGGGTACGAGCAGTACTTC,CATSTDRGYEQYF
-,-,TRBV27,TRBJ1-2,TGTGCCAGCAGTTTGGGGAGTGGCTACACCTTC,CASSLGSGYTF
-,few,TRBV13,TRBJ2-7,TGTGCCAGCAGCTCAAACGGGGACACGTTATACGAGCAGTACTTC,CASSSNGDTLYEQYF
-,-,TRBV5-1,TRBJ1-5,TGCGCCAGCAGCTTGGGTGACACTGACAATCAGCCCCAGCATTTT,CASSLGDTDNQPQHF
-,few,TRBV19,TRBJ2-2,TGTGCCAGTGCACCGGGTACGAACACCGGGGAGCTGTTTTTT,CASAPGTNTGELFF
-,many,TRBV20-1,TRBJ2-5,TGCAGTGCGCCTCGGGGGCAAGAGACCCAGTACTTC,CSAPRGQETQYF
TRBD2,-,TRBV19,TRBJ2-3,TGTGCCAGTAGTATAGGACTAGCAACGGATACGCAGTATTTT,CASSIGLATDTQYF
-,few,TRBV15,TRBJ2-2,TGTGCCACCAGTCTCTATGCGGGGAGTAACACCGGGGAGCTGTTTTTT,CATSLYAGSNTGELFF
-,-,TRBV6-5,TRBJ2-2,TGTGCCAGCAGTTACAGGAACGGGGAGCTGTTTTTT,CASSYRNGELFF